This T cell receptor (beta chain) came from a study of vaccination effects on CD4 cells after COVID-19. About this clone itself: What it binds is not known.

The ViraFEST assay expanded antigen-specific CD4+ T cells with viral peptide pools before sequencing. Following an approximately 10-day culture, CD4+ T cells were purified. Each participant was administered two doses of either the BNT162b2 or the mRNA-1273 vaccine. Produced via immunoSEQ multiplex PCR; TCRdb's table is partial and in-frame only. The repertoire holds roughly 32,000 clones, with 72% as singletons. Sequenced material: CD4+ T cells from PBMCs cultured with HCoV-229E spike peptides, taken after COVID-19 vaccination. The sequence was obtained from a human donor who received a COVID-19 vaccine.

CDR3 DNA sequence: TGTGCCAGCAGCCAAGATATTACGGAGGGGTCCTACGAGCAGTACTTC. Protein product: CASSQDITEGSYEQYF. The J gene is TRBJ2-7, the V gene TRBV3-1 (or the pseudogene TRBV3-2), with D possibly matching TRBD2 (6 bases). This CDR3 region has 16 residues. Germline lookup yields CDR1 LGHDT and CDR2 YNNKEL (reference sequence). V lost 0 bases to trimming and J lost 1 base, with 13 bases between them.